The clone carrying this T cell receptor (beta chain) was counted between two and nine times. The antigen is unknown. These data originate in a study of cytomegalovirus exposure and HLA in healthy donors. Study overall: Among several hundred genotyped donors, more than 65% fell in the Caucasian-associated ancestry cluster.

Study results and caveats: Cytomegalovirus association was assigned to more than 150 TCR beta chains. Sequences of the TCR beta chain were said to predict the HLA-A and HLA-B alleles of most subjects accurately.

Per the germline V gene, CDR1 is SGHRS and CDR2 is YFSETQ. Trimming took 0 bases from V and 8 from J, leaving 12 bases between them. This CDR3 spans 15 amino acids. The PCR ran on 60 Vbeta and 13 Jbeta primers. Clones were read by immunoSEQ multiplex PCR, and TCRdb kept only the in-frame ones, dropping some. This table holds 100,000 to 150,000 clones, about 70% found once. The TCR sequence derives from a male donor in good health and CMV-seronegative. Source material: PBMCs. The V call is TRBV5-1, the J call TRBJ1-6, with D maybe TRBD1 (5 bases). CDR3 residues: CASSLVGALYSPLHF. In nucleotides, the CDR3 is TGCGCCAGCAGCTTGGTTGGGGCTCTCTATTCACCCCTCCACTTT.